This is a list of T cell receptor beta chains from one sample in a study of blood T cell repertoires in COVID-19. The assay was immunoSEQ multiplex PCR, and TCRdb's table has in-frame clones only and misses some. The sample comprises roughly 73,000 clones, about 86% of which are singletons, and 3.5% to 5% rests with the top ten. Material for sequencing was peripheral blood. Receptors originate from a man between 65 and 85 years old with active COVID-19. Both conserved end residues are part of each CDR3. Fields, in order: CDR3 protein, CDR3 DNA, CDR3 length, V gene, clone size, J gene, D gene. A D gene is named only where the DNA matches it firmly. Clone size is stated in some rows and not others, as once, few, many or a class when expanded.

cdr3_aa: CASSFGDSSTDTQYF
cdr3_nt: TGTGCCAGCAGCTTTGGGGACAGCAGCACAGATACGCAGTATTTT
cdr3_length: 15
v_call: TRBV7-9
clone_size: once
j_call: TRBJ2-3
d_call: TRBD1

cdr3_aa: CASTSAGGGRYNEQFF
cdr3_nt: TGTGCCAGTACCTCAGCGGGGGGGGGCCGCTACAATGAGCAGTTCTTC
cdr3_length: 16
v_call: TRBV19
clone_size: few
j_call: TRBJ2-1
d_call: TRBD2

cdr3_aa: CASSPEGAQETQYF
cdr3_nt: TGTGCCAGCAGCCCCGAGGGGGCCCAAGAGACCCAGTACTTC
cdr3_length: 14
v_call: TRBV7-2
clone_size: .
j_call: TRBJ2-5
d_call: TRBD1

cdr3_aa: CASTGGVAYGYTF
cdr3_nt: TGTGCCAGCACCGGAGGGGTTGCCTATGGCTACACCTTC
cdr3_length: 13
v_call: TRBV9
clone_size: .
j_call: TRBJ1-2
d_call: .

cdr3_aa: CSVVSGGDDTQYF
cdr3_nt: TGCAGCGTTGTTAGCGGGGGGGACGATACGCAGTATTTT
cdr3_length: 13
v_call: TRBV29-1
clone_size: .
j_call: TRBJ2-3
d_call: TRBD2

cdr3_aa: CASRPGGGRPTDTEAFF
cdr3_nt: TGTGCCAGTAGGCCCGGGGGGGGGCGACCCACGGACACTGAAGCTTTCTTT
cdr3_length: 17
v_call: TRBV19
clone_size: .
j_call: TRBJ1-1
d_call: .

cdr3_aa: CASSQDGAGGPSSYNEQFF
cdr3_nt: TGCGCCAGCAGCCAAGATGGGGCGGGAGGCCCAAGCTCCTACAATGAGCAGTTCTTC
cdr3_length: 19
v_call: TRBV4-3
clone_size: .
j_call: TRBJ2-1
d_call: TRBD2

cdr3_aa: CASSPLAGGSYEQYF
cdr3_nt: TGCGCCAGCAGCCCCCTAGCGGGAGGGTCCTACGAGCAGTACTTC
cdr3_length: 15
v_call: TRBV4-1
clone_size: .
j_call: TRBJ2-7
d_call: TRBD2

cdr3_aa: CASQTSGTGGETQYF
cdr3_nt: TGTGCCAGTCAAACCTCCGGGACAGGGGGGGAGACCCAGTACTTC
cdr3_length: 15
v_call: TRBV19
clone_size: .
j_call: TRBJ2-5
d_call: TRBD1

cdr3_aa: CSASPGTSGIGETQYF
cdr3_nt: TGCAGTGCTAGTCCCGGGACTAGCGGGATAGGAGAGACCCAGTACTTC
cdr3_length: 16
v_call: TRBV20-1
clone_size: .
j_call: TRBJ2-5
d_call: TRBD2

cdr3_aa: CASSDDYGETQYF
cdr3_nt: TGCGCCAGCAGCGACGACTACGGAGAGACCCAGTACTTC
cdr3_length: 13
v_call: TRBV5-1
clone_size: .
j_call: TRBJ2-5
d_call: .

cdr3_aa: CASSPETSPYNEQFF
cdr3_nt: TGCGCCAGCAGTCCCGAGACTAGCCCCTACAATGAGCAGTTCTTC
cdr3_length: 15
v_call: TRBV23-1
clone_size: .
j_call: TRBJ2-1
d_call: TRBD2

cdr3_aa: CASSIGTGGHNEQFF
cdr3_nt: TGTGCCAGTAGTATAGGGACAGGGGGACACAATGAGCAGTTCTTC
cdr3_length: 15
v_call: TRBV19
clone_size: .
j_call: TRBJ2-1
d_call: TRBD1

cdr3_aa: CASSQLGQGPPGANVLTF
cdr3_nt: TGTGCCAGCAGCCAATTGGGGCAGGGGCCCCCCGGGGCCAACGTCCTGACTTTC
cdr3_length: 18
v_call: TRBV4-2
clone_size: .
j_call: TRBJ2-6
d_call: .

cdr3_aa: CASSRLPGDTEAFF
cdr3_nt: TGCGCCAGCAGCCGCCTCCCAGGGGACACTGAAGCTTTCTTT
cdr3_length: 14
v_call: TRBV5-1
clone_size: .
j_call: TRBJ1-1
d_call: .

cdr3_aa: CASSQGPLLLEEQYF
cdr3_nt: TGTGCCAGCAGCCAAGGTCCCCTCCTCCTAGAAGAGCAGTACTTC
cdr3_length: 15
v_call: TRBV4-2
clone_size: .
j_call: TRBJ2-7
d_call: .

cdr3_aa: CASSFRGATRDKNIQYF
cdr3_nt: TGTGCCAGCAGCTTCAGGGGAGCTACTAGGGACAAAAACATTCAGTACTTC
cdr3_length: 17
v_call: TRBV5-4
clone_size: .
j_call: TRBJ2-4
d_call: .

cdr3_aa: CASSSLTGTGGFLGYEQYF
cdr3_nt: TGTGCCAGCAGTTCCCTGACCGGGACAGGGGGCTTTTTGGGCTACGAGCAGTACTTC
cdr3_length: 19
v_call: TRBV28
clone_size: .
j_call: TRBJ2-7
d_call: TRBD1

cdr3_aa: CASSRGSQETQYF
cdr3_nt: TGTGCCAGCAGCCGGGGCAGCCAAGAGACCCAGTACTTC
cdr3_length: 13
v_call: TRBV4-2
clone_size: .
j_call: TRBJ2-5
d_call: .

cdr3_aa: CASRRTITGTGWDEQYF
cdr3_nt: TGTGCCAGCAGACGAACGATTACCGGGACAGGGTGGGACGAGCAGTACTTC
cdr3_length: 17
v_call: TRBV6-6
clone_size: .
j_call: TRBJ2-7
d_call: TRBD1

cdr3_aa: CAGTGGHYGYTF
cdr3_nt: TGTGCCGGCACAGGGGGCCACTATGGCTACACCTTC
cdr3_length: 12
v_call: TRBV11-3
clone_size: .
j_call: TRBJ1-2
d_call: TRBD1

cdr3_aa: CASSEGAGGEQFF
cdr3_nt: TGTGCCAGCAGCGAAGGGGCAGGGGGTGAGCAGTTCTTC
cdr3_length: 13
v_call: TRBV12-3/TRBV12-4
clone_size: .
j_call: TRBJ2-1
d_call: TRBD1

cdr3_aa: CASSRTPPGQGVDTQYF
cdr3_nt: TGCGCCAGCAGCCGGACCCCCCCGGGACAGGGTGTAGATACGCAGTATTTT
cdr3_length: 17
v_call: TRBV4-3
clone_size: .
j_call: TRBJ2-3
d_call: TRBD1

cdr3_aa: CASSLTGGITTDTQYF
cdr3_nt: TGTGCCAGCAGCTTAACGGGGGGAATCACCACAGATACGCAGTATTTT
cdr3_length: 16
v_call: TRBV7-3
clone_size: .
j_call: TRBJ2-3
d_call: .

cdr3_aa: CASSPQTSGRTSYNEQFF
cdr3_nt: TGTGCCAGCAGCCCTCAAACTAGCGGGAGGACCTCCTACAATGAGCAGTTCTTC
cdr3_length: 18
v_call: TRBV7-3
clone_size: .
j_call: TRBJ2-1
d_call: TRBD2

cdr3_aa: CASSHGQGEDEQFF
cdr3_nt: TGTGCCAGCAGCCACGGACAGGGAGAGGATGAGCAGTTCTTC
cdr3_length: 14
v_call: TRBV7-9
clone_size: .
j_call: TRBJ2-1
d_call: TRBD1

cdr3_aa: CASSQASGRAGGADTQYF
cdr3_nt: TGCGCCAGCAGCCAAGCTAGCGGGAGGGCCGGGGGGGCAGATACGCAGTATTTT
cdr3_length: 18
v_call: TRBV4-3
clone_size: .
j_call: TRBJ2-3
d_call: TRBD2

cdr3_aa: CASSPQTGGGYGYTF
cdr3_nt: TGTGCCAGCAGTCCCCAGACAGGTGGGGGCTATGGCTACACCTTC
cdr3_length: 15
v_call: TRBV28
clone_size: .
j_call: TRBJ1-2
d_call: .

cdr3_aa: CASSLEPPGHPSGRGETQYF
cdr3_nt: TGTGCCAGCAGCTTAGAACCCCCGGGTCATCCTAGCGGGAGGGGGGAGACCCAGTACTTC
cdr3_length: 20
v_call: TRBV11-2
clone_size: .
j_call: TRBJ2-5
d_call: TRBD2

cdr3_aa: CASSPRDYNSPLHF
cdr3_nt: TGTGCCAGCAGCCCCCGGGATTATAATTCACCCCTCCACTTT
cdr3_length: 14
v_call: TRBV5-6
clone_size: .
j_call: TRBJ1-6
d_call: .

cdr3_aa: CASSLGRGVGGTNYGYTF
cdr3_nt: TGTGCCAGCAGTCTCGGACGAGGGGTAGGGGGCACTAACTATGGCTACACCTTC
cdr3_length: 18
v_call: TRBV27
clone_size: .
j_call: TRBJ1-2
d_call: TRBD1

cdr3_aa: CASSPQGASYGYTF
cdr3_nt: TGCGCCAGCAGCCCGCAGGGGGCTAGCTATGGCTACACCTTC
cdr3_length: 14
v_call: TRBV5-1
clone_size: .
j_call: TRBJ1-2
d_call: TRBD1

cdr3_aa: CASSGGGNTGELFF
cdr3_nt: TGTGCCAGCAGCGGCGGGGGGAACACCGGGGAGCTGTTTTTT
cdr3_length: 14
v_call: TRBV5-4
clone_size: .
j_call: TRBJ2-2
d_call: TRBD2

cdr3_aa: CASSYTLADSTDTQYF
cdr3_nt: TGTGCCAGCAGTTACACACTAGCGGATAGCACAGATACGCAGTATTTT
cdr3_length: 16
v_call: TRBV6-5
clone_size: .
j_call: TRBJ2-3
d_call: TRBD2

cdr3_aa: CATSDFRRGSGANVLTF
cdr3_nt: TGTGCCACCAGTGATTTTAGGAGGGGTTCGGGGGCCAACGTCCTGACTTTC
cdr3_length: 17
v_call: TRBV24-1
clone_size: .
j_call: TRBJ2-6
d_call: .

cdr3_aa: CASSQPPSGSWDTQYF
cdr3_nt: TGTGCCAGCAGCCAACCCCCTAGCGGGAGTTGGGATACGCAGTATTTT
cdr3_length: 16
v_call: TRBV9
clone_size: .
j_call: TRBJ2-3
d_call: TRBD2

cdr3_aa: CASRPGTNSYNSPLHF
cdr3_nt: TGTGCCAGCCGACCCGGGACAAACTCCTATAATTCACCCCTCCACTTT
cdr3_length: 16
v_call: TRBV27
clone_size: once
j_call: TRBJ1-6
d_call: .

cdr3_aa: CASTGTSAGPDTQYF
cdr3_nt: TGTGCCAGCACCGGGACTAGCGCGGGCCCAGATACGCAGTATTTT
cdr3_length: 15
v_call: TRBV3-1/TRBV3-2
clone_size: .
j_call: TRBJ2-3
d_call: TRBD2

cdr3_aa: CASSWDTPRSYEQYF
cdr3_nt: TGTGCCAGCAGTTGGGACACCCCTAGGTCCTACGAGCAGTACTTC
cdr3_length: 15
v_call: TRBV6-5
clone_size: .
j_call: TRBJ2-7
d_call: .

cdr3_aa: CAAGRGGNYGYTF
cdr3_nt: TGTGCCGCAGGTCGGGGAGGAAACTATGGCTACACCTTC
cdr3_length: 13
v_call: TRBV12-3/TRBV12-4
clone_size: .
j_call: TRBJ1-2
d_call: .

cdr3_aa: CASSLVFRDGIEQYF
cdr3_nt: TGTGCCAGCAGCTTAGTTTTCAGGGATGGTATAGAGCAGTACTTC
cdr3_length: 15
v_call: TRBV7-2
clone_size: .
j_call: TRBJ2-7
d_call: .

cdr3_aa: CASSYRGTGATDTQYF
cdr3_nt: TGTGCCAGCAGTTACCGTGGGACAGGGGCGACAGATACGCAGTATTTT
cdr3_length: 16
v_call: TRBV6-5
clone_size: .
j_call: TRBJ2-3
d_call: TRBD1

cdr3_aa: CASSDLGGAGYTF
cdr3_nt: TGTGCCAGCAGTGACCTGGGGGGGGCCGGCTACACCTTC
cdr3_length: 13
v_call: TRBV25-1
clone_size: .
j_call: TRBJ1-2
d_call: .

cdr3_aa: CSVEDGGRGPPEAFF
cdr3_nt: TGCAGCGTTGAAGATGGGGGCAGGGGTCCCCCTGAAGCTTTCTTT
cdr3_length: 15
v_call: TRBV29-1
clone_size: .
j_call: TRBJ1-1
d_call: .

cdr3_aa: CATSARSYEQYF
cdr3_nt: TGTGCCACCAGTGCCAGATCCTACGAGCAGTACTTC
cdr3_length: 12
v_call: TRBV24-1
clone_size: .
j_call: TRBJ2-7
d_call: .

cdr3_aa: CASSPQGAPSYEQYF
cdr3_nt: TGTGCCAGCTCCCCCCAGGGGGCCCCCTCCTACGAGCAGTACTTC
cdr3_length: 15
v_call: TRBV18
clone_size: .
j_call: TRBJ2-7
d_call: TRBD1

cdr3_aa: CATSSPGLAGVAQYF
cdr3_nt: TGTGCCACCAGCAGCCCCGGACTAGCGGGAGTTGCCCAGTACTTC
cdr3_length: 15
v_call: TRBV15
clone_size: .
j_call: TRBJ2-5
d_call: TRBD2

cdr3_aa: CASSTGQQETQYF
cdr3_nt: TGTGCCAGTAGTACCGGACAGCAAGAGACCCAGTACTTC
cdr3_length: 13
v_call: TRBV19
clone_size: .
j_call: TRBJ2-5
d_call: .

cdr3_aa: CASSPAVEGAGSSGANVLTF
cdr3_nt: TGTGCCAGCAGTCCCGCGGTGGAGGGGGCAGGGAGCTCTGGGGCCAACGTCCTGACTTTC
cdr3_length: 20
v_call: TRBV7-6
clone_size: once
j_call: TRBJ2-6
d_call: .

cdr3_aa: CSVLEDSGANVLTF
cdr3_nt: TGCAGCGTGTTGGAGGACTCTGGGGCCAACGTCCTGACTTTC
cdr3_length: 14
v_call: TRBV29-1
clone_size: once
j_call: TRBJ2-6
d_call: .

cdr3_aa: CASTLEWDEQFF
cdr3_nt: TGTGCCAGCACCCTGGAGTGGGATGAGCAGTTCTTC
cdr3_length: 12
v_call: TRBV5-8
clone_size: few
j_call: TRBJ2-1
d_call: .

cdr3_aa: CASSPTGPEQYF
cdr3_nt: TGTGCCAGCTCACCCACAGGGCCCGAGCAGTACTTC
cdr3_length: 12
v_call: TRBV18
clone_size: .
j_call: TRBJ2-7
d_call: .

cdr3_aa: CASSPDDSVYNEQFF
cdr3_nt: TGCGCCAGCAGCCCTGACGACTCGGTCTACAATGAGCAGTTCTTC
cdr3_length: 15
v_call: TRBV5-1
clone_size: .
j_call: TRBJ2-1
d_call: .

cdr3_aa: CASRTQGGGNSPLHF
cdr3_nt: TGTGCCAGCAGAACACAGGGAGGGGGTAATTCACCCCTCCACTTT
cdr3_length: 15
v_call: TRBV11-2
clone_size: .
j_call: TRBJ1-6
d_call: .

cdr3_aa: CATSDPSGSLGDTQYF
cdr3_nt: TGTGCCACCAGTGACCCTAGCGGGAGCCTCGGAGATACGCAGTATTTT
cdr3_length: 16
v_call: TRBV24-1
clone_size: .
j_call: TRBJ2-3
d_call: TRBD2

cdr3_aa: CASSPLPSSSGRAGELFF
cdr3_nt: TGCGCCAGCAGCCCGCTGCCTTCTTCTAGCGGGAGGGCCGGGGAGCTGTTTTTT
cdr3_length: 18
v_call: TRBV5-1
clone_size: .
j_call: TRBJ2-2
d_call: TRBD2

cdr3_aa: CASRGSYNEQFF
cdr3_nt: TGTGCCAGCAGGGGCAGCTACAATGAGCAGTTCTTC
cdr3_length: 12
v_call: TRBV27
clone_size: .
j_call: TRBJ2-1
d_call: .

cdr3_aa: CASSTTAGGGNEQFF
cdr3_nt: TGTGCCAGCAGCACCACGGCGGGAGGTGGCAATGAGCAGTTCTTC
cdr3_length: 15
v_call: TRBV6-6
clone_size: .
j_call: TRBJ2-1
d_call: TRBD2